This TCR beta chain stems from a study of siplizumab effects on memory and regulatory T cells. Broader study findings: Most proliferating CD4+ or CD8+ clones, roughly 75-95%, had no naive or memory assignment.

Trimming took 2 bases from V and 3 from J; bases not matched to a gene: 5. This CDR3 region has 16 residues. CDR1 is MGHRA, CDR2 YSYEKL, per germline. It was 85,000 to 100,000 TCR templates that were assayed per sample. Profiled with immunoSEQ multiplex PCR; TCRdb holds only in-frame clones, not every one. In the table there are 90,000 to 120,000 clones, roughly 92% of which are singletons. About this clone: Its specificity is unknown.

The source material was Tregs sorted from blood. This sequence was found in a human donor in good health. J is TRBJ1-5 and V is TRBV4-1, with TRBD1 matching over 9 bases. The CDR3 region has the DNA TGCGCCAGCAGCCAACCCGGGACAGGGTCCAATCAGCCCCAGCATTTT. This sequence encodes CASSQPGTGSNQPQHF.